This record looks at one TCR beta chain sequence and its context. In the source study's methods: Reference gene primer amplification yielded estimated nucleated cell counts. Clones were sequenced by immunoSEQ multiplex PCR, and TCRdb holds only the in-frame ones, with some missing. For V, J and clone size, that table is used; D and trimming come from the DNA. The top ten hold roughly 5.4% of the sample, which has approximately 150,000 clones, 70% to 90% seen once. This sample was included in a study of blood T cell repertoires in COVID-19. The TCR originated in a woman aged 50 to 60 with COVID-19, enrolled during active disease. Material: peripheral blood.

The CDR3 protein is CATSGNRGQKDTQYF. CDR3 nucleotide sequence: TGTGCCACCAGCGGAAACAGGGGGCAGAAAGATACGCAGTATTTT. V is TRBV15 and J is TRBJ2-3, with TRBD1 identical over 9 bases. Germline assignment: CDR1 LNHNV and CDR2 YYDKDF (reference sequence). The CDR3 is 15 amino acids. With 5 bases clipped from V and 5 bases from J, the junction kept 8 bases outside the gene matches.